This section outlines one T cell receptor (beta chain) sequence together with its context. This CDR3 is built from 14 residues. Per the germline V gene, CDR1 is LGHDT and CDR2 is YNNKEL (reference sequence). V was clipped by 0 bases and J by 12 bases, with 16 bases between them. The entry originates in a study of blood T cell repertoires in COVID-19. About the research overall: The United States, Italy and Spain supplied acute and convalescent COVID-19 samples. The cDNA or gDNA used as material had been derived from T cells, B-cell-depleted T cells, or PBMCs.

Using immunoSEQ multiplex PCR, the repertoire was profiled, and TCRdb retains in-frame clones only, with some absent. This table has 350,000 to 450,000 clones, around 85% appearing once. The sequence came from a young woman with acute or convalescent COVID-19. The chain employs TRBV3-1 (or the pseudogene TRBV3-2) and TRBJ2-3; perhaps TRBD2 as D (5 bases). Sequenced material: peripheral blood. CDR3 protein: CASSQDPGRADQYF. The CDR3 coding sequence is TGTGCCAGCAGCCAAGATCCTGGGCGGGCCGACCAGTATTTT.